These T cell receptor beta chains were read from a single sample in a study of chemoradiotherapy in HPV16-positive cancers. Repertoires were generated with immunoSEQ multiplex PCR, while TCRdb's copy carries only in-frame clones and drops some. This sample carries tens of thousands of clones, roughly 92% of them seen once, and the ten largest clones take roughly 23%. Source: blood, taken from a patient who underwent chemoradiotherapy. Receptors originate from a human donor with HPV-associated anogenital cancer. Both conserved end residues are trimmed from each CDR3. Each record gives: clone size, CDR3 length, V gene, J gene, CDR3 protein. Size is omitted from some rows. Given values are once, few, many or a class for expanded clones.

>.|13|TRBV6-5|TRBJ2-7
ASSLYEGLHYEQY
>.|12|TRBV9|TRBJ2-7
ASSVRDSPYEQY
>.|9|TRBV30|TRBJ2-2
AWTGTGELF
>.|12|TRBV4-2|TRBJ2-7
ASSADRGTYEQY
>.|13|TRBV28|TRBJ1-1
ASSYTGGMNTEAF
>.|11|TRBV19|TRBJ2-7
ASSPGGIYEQY
>.|12|TRBV5-1|TRBJ2-7
ASSSQGAFDEQY
>.|15|TRBV7-9|TRBJ2-1
ASSPAGRGWSYNEQF
>once|12|TRBV5-8|TRBJ1-2
ASSYTLPGYGYT
>.|14|TRBV29-1|TRBJ2-1
SVDRGGLRSGNEQF
>once|11|TRBV11-2|TRBJ1-1
ASSLDRRGEAF
>medium-sized|13|TRBV6-5|TRBJ2-2
ASSSQTGVPGELF
>.|12|TRBV28|TRBJ2-5
ASFSGQHQETQY
>.|13|TRBV28|TRBJ1-1
ASSTTWTGETEAF
>.|16|TRBV5-6|TRBJ2-6
ASSPLGQPPLGANVLT
>.|10|TRBV5-1|TRBJ1-1
ASRLDGPEAF
>.|12|TRBV9|TRBJ2-7
ASSVGYRDYEQY
>.|13|TRBV30|TRBJ2-7
AWSVQRSRSHEQY
>.|12|TRBV28|TRBJ2-7
ASSPGTGVPEQY
>.|13|TRBV15|TRBJ1-4
ATSASGGTNEKLF
>.|14|TRBV7-9|TRBJ1-1
ASSADSGRMNTEAF
>.|11|TRBV6-6|TRBJ2-2
ASRPDSPGELF
>.|13|TRBV29-1|TRBJ1-4
SVATPGQGNEKLF
>.|13|TRBV5-1|TRBJ2-1
ASSLRAMGDGEQF
>.|13|TRBV6-5|TRBJ1-3
ASGKRTGDGNTIY
>.|11|TRBV7-6|TRBJ2-7
ASSLGSGVEQY
>.|13|TRBV5-6|TRBJ1-2
ASSLNGGYNYGYT
>once|14|TRBV11-3|TRBJ1-5
ASSPSGGPSNQPQH
>once|13|TRBV9|TRBJ2-1
ASSVRPNSYNEQF
>.|12|TRBV5-1|TRBJ2-4
ASSFGTTKNIQY
>.|15|TRBV5-1|TRBJ2-2
ASSTTGTSGSWGELF
>.|14|TRBV27|TRBJ2-7
ASSSRWGRVGYEQY
>.|11|TRBV9|TRBJ2-5
ASSVTTQETQY
>.|13|TRBV27|TRBJ2-7
ASSLAYPTEYEQY
>.|11|TRBV7-2|TRBJ1-1
ASTRGGNTEAF
>.|13|TRBV7-2|TRBJ1-2
ASSLAVSGPGFYT
>.|15|TRBV4-1|TRBJ2-1
ASSPRPRDSSYNEQF
>.|11|TRBV5-8|TRBJ1-2
ASSLDRVYGYT
>.|11|TRBV27|TRBJ1-5
ASSLSGNQPQH
>.|13|TRBV6-1|TRBJ2-7
ASSEGPGTTYEQY
>.|11|TRBV6-1|TRBJ2-1
ASSSDGTEEWF
>.|13|TRBV5-1|TRBJ1-5
ASSPDTGTGQPQH
>.|9|TRBV7-9|TRBJ1-1
ASSFATEAF
>.|12|TRBV18|TRBJ2-5
ASSPRGGGATQY
>.|14|TRBV5-1|TRBJ2-6
ASNYRGSSGANVLT
>.|14|TRBV2|TRBJ1-5
ASSLMTGGGDQPQH
>.|11|TRBV19|TRBJ1-1
ASERAVGTEAF
>.|13|TRBV6-5|TRBJ2-1
ASSPSSGGLSEQF
>.|11|TRBV6-5|TRBJ1-2
ASSPTGVYGYT
>.|13|TRBV5-1|TRBJ1-1
ASSLVEMTNTEAF
>.|8|TRBV5-1|TRBJ2-1
ASLWNEQF
>.|13|TRBV4-2|TRBJ2-5
ASSLPFSGQETQY
>.|10|TRBV10-1|TRBJ2-1
ASSESVVEQF